This T cell receptor beta chain was captured in a study of T cell clonotyping in hematopoietic cell transplantation. Whole-study findings and limits: After transplant, recipient diversity fell while pathologically expanded clonotypes grew through day 180. Higher Inverse Simpson Index values in graft donor and pretransplant recipient predicted broader posttransplant TCR diversity. Without cell sorting, CD4 versus CD8 contributions remain unresolved.

The protocol was immunoSEQ multiplex PCR, while the TCRdb copy is restricted to in-frame clones and leaves out a portion. The data hold around 9,500 clones, with 80% to 95% observed a single time. Comment on this clone: Antigen specificity is unknown.

The V end lost 8 bases, the J end lost 9 bases, and 20 bases lay between the germline ends. Germline CDR1 reads SNHLY; CDR2 reads FYNNEI. The CDR3 contains 15 residues. This rearrangement joins TRBV2 to TRBJ1-6; perhaps TRBD1 as D (5 bases). The source material was PBMCs, sampled 100 days after allogeneic stem cell transplant. The clonotype was recovered from a male patient aged 50 to 59 who had an allogeneic stem cell transplant from a related donor, so T cells may come from the graft donor. Some clones in this sample may be carry-over from other donors' samples. For the CDR3, the DNA is TGTGCCAGCGCCTGGGGGAGTGGGGTAGGTTCACCCCTCCACTTT. Encoded protein: CASAWGSGVGSPLHF.